The 30 T cell receptor beta chains below come from one sample, sequenced in a study of PD-1 blockade in classical Hodgkin lymphoma. Libraries were prepared by immunoSEQ multiplex PCR; TCRdb keeps only in-frame clonotypes and omits some of them. This sample carries 40,000 to 50,000 clones, roughly 86% of them seen once, and the ten largest clones take 5.5% to 6.5%. All trial patients relapsed after autologous stem cell transplantation. Sequencing was performed on peripheral blood mononuclear cells (PBMCs), taken before the second cycle of nivolumab. The receptors stem from a human donor with classical Hodgkin lymphoma.

V is TRBV29-1 and J is TRBJ2-7, with 14 bases that match TRBD2. This CDR3 has 15 residues. Unmatched junction bases numbered 4, after V lost 6 bases and J lost 0 bases. Germline CDR1 SQVTM, CDR2 ANQGSEA. As DNA, the CDR3 is TGCAGCGTATCCGGACTAGCGGGAGGCTCCTACGAGCAGTACTTC. It specifies CSVSGLAGGSYEQYF.

This clone was observed a handful of times. The chain couples TRBV14 to TRBJ1-4; D unresolved. CDR3 size: 15 residues. Per the germline V gene, CDR1 is SGHDN and CDR2 is FVKESK. The V end lost 2 bases, the J end lost 4 bases, and 11 bases lay between the germline ends. Here the CDR3 DNA reads TGTGCCAGCAGCCAATCGTCACGGAGTAATGAAAAACTGTTTTTT. This codes for CASSQSSRSNEKLFF.

The chain recombines TRBV7-8 with TRBJ1-1; TRBD1 agrees at 7 bases. Germline loops: CDR1 SGHVS, CDR2 FQNEAQ. The CDR3 sequence is 14 residues long. J gave up 2 bases and V 4 bases, and 4 bases lay outside the gene matches. CDR3 bases: TGTGCCAGCAGCTCAGGGACAGCTAACACTGAAGCTTTCTTT. It translates to CASSSGTANTEAFF.

The gene calls are TRBV28 and TRBJ2-7; possible D gene TRBD2, 6 bases. Germline loops: CDR1 MDHEN, CDR2 SYDVKM. V lost 3 bases to trimming and J lost 0 bases, with 21 bases between them. The CDR3 loop spans 18 amino acids. CDR3 amino acids: CASSLHAGRGLSSYEQYF. The CDR3 nucleotides read TGTGCCAGCAGTTTGCATGCGGGAAGAGGACTCTCCTCCTACGAGCAGTACTTC.

V is TRBV27 and J is TRBJ2-6; possible D gene TRBD1, 5 bases. Germline-derived CDR1 and CDR2 are MNHEY and SMNVEV (reference sequence). The CDR3 length is 13 residues. V shed 6 bases and J shed 5 bases, with 8 bases lying between them. CDR3 nucleotides: TGTGCCAGCAGAGGGGATAGGGCCAACGTCCTGACTTTC. Residues: CASRGDRANVLTF.

The chain is built from TRBV2 and TRBJ2-2; perhaps TRBD2 as D (5 bases). V shed 8 bases and J shed 6 bases, with 10 bases lying between them. This CDR3 is built from 12 residues. Germline CDR1 and CDR2: SNHLY and FYNNEI. The CDR3 loop reads CASVEEPGELFF. CDR3 coding DNA: TGTGCCAGCGTGGAGGAGCCCGGGGAGCTGTTTTTT.

CDR3 protein: CAISESGGQREQFF. CDR3 coding DNA: TGTGCCATCAGTGAGTCGGGGGGGCAACGGGAGCAGTTCTTC. This chain links TRBV10-3 with TRBJ2-1, with TRBD2 as a possible D gene (7 bases). The V and J ends lost 0 bases and 10 bases respectively, with 13 bases between them. CDR3 length equals 14 residues. Germline V gene sequence: CDR1 ENHRY, CDR2 SYGVKD.

This chain uses TRBV5-3 with TRBJ2-7, with 9 bases that match TRBD1. TRBV5-3 is sorted into the ORF group, with uncertain function. V dropped 4 bases and J dropped 4; count of bases not matched to a gene: 3. The CDR3 is 13 residues long. The CDR3 here is CARSTDRGYEQYF. The CDR3 DNA is TGTGCCAGAAGCACCGACAGGGGGTACGAGCAGTACTTC.

The chain combines TRBV7-2 with TRBJ2-7, with 9 bases aligning to TRBD2. Germline V gene sequence: CDR1 SGHTA, CDR2 FQGNSA. This CDR3 has 16 amino acids. Trimming took 0 bases from V and 4 from J; bases not matched to a gene: 7. In DNA, the CDR3 is TGTGCCAGCAGCTTAGCTGGCGGGGGGGGACGGTACGAGCAGTACTTC. Translation: CASSLAGGGGRYEQYF.

The V call is TRBV7-9, the J call TRBJ1-5; 9 bases are a match to TRBD1. CDR3 length: 15 residues. The V gene's germline CDR1 is SEHNR and CDR2 FQNEAQ (reference sequence). Unmatched junction bases numbered 5, after V lost 1 base and J lost 7 bases. CDR3 region: CASSLEGTGKQPQHF. For the CDR3, the DNA is TGTGCCAGCAGCTTAGAAGGGACAGGGAAACAGCCCCAGCATTTT.

V and J are TRBV9 and TRBJ2-7, with 10 bases matching TRBD2. J gave up 6 bases and V 0 bases, and 9 bases lay outside the gene matches. Germline CDR1 reads SGDLS; CDR2 reads YYNGEE. The CDR3 is 16 amino acids. CDR3 in amino acids: CASSVAASGRIAEQYF. The DNA for the CDR3 is TGTGCCAGCAGCGTAGCCGCTAGCGGGAGAATCGCCGAGCAGTACTTC.

The V gene is TRBV7-9, the J gene TRBJ1-5; a possible D gene is TRBD1 (6 bases). The germline V gene has CDR1 SEHNR and CDR2 FQNEAQ (reference sequence). The ends were cut back, 5 bases at V and 3 bases at J, with 8 bases in the middle. The CDR3 runs to 13 residues. Written as DNA, the CDR3 is TGTGCCAGCAGCGGACAGACCAATCAGCCCCAGCATTTT. It translates to CASSGQTNQPQHF.

The rearrangement uses TRBV27 and TRBJ1-5, with 7 bases that match TRBD1. Per germline, CDR1 MNHEY and CDR2 SMNVEV (reference sequence). This CDR3 has 15 residues. V lost 4 bases and J lost 3; bases outside the gene matches: 6. The CDR3 reads CASSSQTGNNQPQHF. The DNA for the CDR3 is TGTGCCAGCAGTTCCCAGACAGGGAACAATCAGCCCCAGCATTTT.

A remark on this clone: The junction departs from the called germline gene at one end, perhaps through a read error. The same CDR3 can be traced to other DNA sequences in this sample. The chain joins TRBV4-3 to TRBJ2-7, with 8 bases that match TRBD2. Germline assignment: CDR1 LGHNA and CDR2 YSLEER. The CDR3 is 15 residues long. The DNA for the CDR3 is TGCGCCAGCAGCCCAGGACTAGCCTACTCCTACGAGCAGTACTTT. It encodes CASSPGLAYSYEQYF.

This chain links TRBV7-2 with TRBJ1-4; TRBD1 matches at 10 bases. CDR1 and CDR2 from the germline V gene are SGHTA and FQGNSA. This CDR3 is 14 amino acids long. The V and J ends lost 5 bases and 5 bases, in that order; junction bases with no gene match: 2. The CDR3 is CASSPDRGNEKLFF. CDR3 DNA: TGTGCCAGCAGCCCGGACAGGGGGAATGAAAAACTGTTTTTT.

This chain joins TRBV11-2 and TRBJ2-1; TRBD2 agrees at 7 bases. CDR1 is SGHAT and CDR2 is FQNNGV in the germline V gene. The V gene end was trimmed by 6 bases and the J gene end by 0 bases; junction bases not matched to a gene: 8. The CDR3 loop spans 16 amino acids. CDR3 residues: CASSYFRGSSYNEQFF. The CDR3 DNA follows: TGTGCCAGCAGTTACTTTCGCGGGAGCTCCTACAATGAGCAGTTCTTC.

This clone was picked up a small number of times. The chain joins TRBV7-9 to TRBJ2-1; the D gene is possibly TRBD1 (6 bases). Trimming cost V 7 bases and J 7 bases, with 14 bases left between them. Germline V gene sequence: CDR1 SEHNR, CDR2 FQNEAQ (reference sequence). This CDR3 has 13 amino acids. Here the CDR3 reads CASKAGVGNEQFF. The CDR3 region has the DNA TGTGCCAGCAAGGCAGGGGTGGGAAATGAGCAGTTCTTC.

The gene calls are TRBV5-4 and TRBJ2-3; TRBD2 agrees at 9 bases. The CDR3 has 15 residues. The V gene end was trimmed by 4 bases and the J gene end by 0 bases; junction bases not matched to a gene: 3. CDR1 is SGHNT, CDR2 YYREEE, per germline (reference sequence). CDR3 sequence (DNA): TGTGCCAGCAGCAGTAGCGGGGGAAGCACAGATACGCAGTATTTT. This gives the protein CASSSSGGSTDTQYF. The variable domain in full, with the rest retrieved from reference TRBV5-4 and TRBJ2-3, is ETGVTQSPTHLIKTRGQQVTLRCSSQSGHNTVSWYQQALGQGPQFIFQYYREEENGRGNFPPRFSGLQFPNYSSELNVNALELDDSALYLCASSSSGGSTDTQYFGPGTRLTVL.

The genes are TRBV5-1 and TRBJ2-3; 14 bases agree with TRBD2. J lost 3 bases, V lost 4 bases, and 4 bases had no gene match. Germline-derived CDR1 and CDR2 are SGHRS and YFSETQ. This CDR3 is built from 16 residues. The CDR3 sequence: CASSPGLAGATDTQYF. CDR3 nucleotides: TGCGCCAGCAGCCCGGGACTAGCGGGAGCAACAGATACGCAGTATTTT. The full variable domain, in which reference TRBV5-1 and TRBJ2-3 provide the parts outside the CDR3, is KAGVTQTPRYLIKTRGQQVTLSCSPISGHRSVSWYQQTPGQGLQFLFEYFSETQRNKGNFPGRFSGRQFSNSRSEMNVSTLELGDSALYLCASSPGLAGATDTQYFGPGTRLTVL.

The rearrangement joins TRBV10-3 to TRBJ1-3, with D tentatively TRBD1 (6 bases). The CDR3 spans 14 residues. Germline V gives CDR1 ENHRY, CDR2 SYGVKD. V was trimmed by 3 bases and J by 4 bases, leaving 10 bases between them. In DNA, the CDR3 is TGTGCCATCAGTGACGGACAGACGGGAAACACCATATATTTT. Its protein is CAISDGQTGNTIYF.

This chain uses TRBV27 with TRBJ1-5; D gene unclear. The CDR3 is 13 amino acids. Trimming cost V 5 bases and J 0 bases, with 5 bases left between them. Per the germline V gene, CDR1 is MNHEY and CDR2 is SMNVEV (reference sequence). In DNA form, the CDR3 reads TGTGCCAGCAGTCCCTATAGCAATCAGCCCCAGCATTTT. Its translation is CASSPYSNQPQHF.

The CDR3 loop is CASSVSVTDTQYF. CDR3 coding DNA: TGTGCCAGCAGTGTTAGCGTCACAGATACGCAGTATTTT. V gene TRBV6-4 combines with J gene TRBJ2-3; tentative D call: TRBD2 (5 bases). The CDR3 is made up of 13 amino acids. Germline values: CDR1 MRHNA, CDR2 SNTAGT. The ends were cut back, 4 bases at V and 2 bases at J, with 7 bases in the middle.

V usage is TRBV9 and J usage is TRBJ2-7; D ambiguous. The V gene lost 0 bases and the J gene lost 5 bases, with 9 bases spanning the gap. The CDR3 is 13 residues long. Germline values: CDR1 SGDLS, CDR2 YYNGEE. The CDR3 sequence: CASSVAEWDEQYF. CDR3 sequence (DNA): TGTGCCAGCAGCGTAGCGGAGTGGGACGAGCAGTACTTC.

The CDR3 protein is CASSLISGNTIYF. The CDR3 coding sequence is TGTGCCAGCTCTCTGATCTCTGGAAACACCATATATTTT. V and J are TRBV18 and TRBJ1-3; D unclear. The CDR3 length is 13 residues. Trimming shortened V by 6 bases and J by 0 bases, and 6 bases separated the two germline ends. Germline-derived CDR1 and CDR2 are KGHSH and LQKENI.

The gene calls are TRBV18 and TRBJ1-6; D remains ambiguous. Trimming stripped 6 bases from V and 0 bases from J, with 6 bases between. From germline, CDR1 is KGHSH and CDR2 LQKENI. The CDR3 consists of 14 residues. Here the CDR3 reads CASSPGSYNSPLHF. The CDR3 DNA sequence: TGTGCCAGCTCCCCCGGCTCCTATAATTCACCCCTCCACTTT.

This clone showed up just a few times. The rearrangement joins TRBV6-6 to TRBJ1-1, with 8 bases that match TRBD1. This CDR3 comprises 14 residues. Germline trimming cut 6 bases from V and 0 bases from J; bases unmatched to any gene: 3. Germline V gene sequence: CDR1 MNHNY, CDR2 SVGAGI (reference sequence). CDR3 loop: CASSQQGVNTEAFF. The CDR3 bases are TGTGCCAGCAGCCAACAGGGGGTGAACACTGAAGCTTTCTTT.

The chain recombines TRBV7-3 with TRBJ2-2; the D gene is possibly TRBD2 (6 bases). V lost 5 bases to trimming and J lost 3 bases, with 10 bases between them. CDR1 is SGHTA and CDR2 is FQGTGA in the germline V gene. This CDR3 spans 14 amino acids. CDR3 region: CASSPGGDTGELFF. In nucleotides, the CDR3 is TGTGCCAGCAGCCCAGGAGGGGACACCGGGGAGCTGTTTTTT.

This rearrangement joins TRBV7-6 to TRBJ2-7; 8 bases align to TRBD2. The CDR3 runs 15 residues. CDR1 and CDR2 (germline): SGHVS, FNYEAQ. Trimming took 1 base from V and 3 from J; bases not matched to a gene: 5. CDR3: CASSLVDGTSYEQYF. As DNA, the CDR3 is TGTGCCAGCAGCTTAGTAGACGGGACTAGCTACGAGCAGTACTTC.

This chain joins TRBV7-2 and TRBJ1-1; D uncertain. The CDR3 length is 13 residues. Germline V gene data show CDR1 as SGHTA and CDR2 as FQGNSA. Trimming left V 0 bases short and J 3 bases short, with 5 bases between. CDR3 DNA sequence: TGTGCCAGCAGCTTAGCAGGGTACACTGAAGCTTTCTTT. Amino acid sequence: CASSLAGYTEAFF. The full variable domain, with the rest looked up from reference TRBV7-2 and TRBJ1-1, is GAGVSQSPSNKVTEKGKDVELRCDPISGHTALYWYRQSLGQGLEFLIYFQGNSAPDKSGLPSDRFSAERTGGSVSTLTIQRTQQEDSAVYLCASSLAGYTEAFFGQGTRLTVV.

This clone appeared a single time. V usage is TRBV9 and J usage is TRBJ2-2; perhaps TRBD2 as D (6 bases). V lost 4 bases, J lost 2 bases, and 15 bases lay in between. From germline, CDR1 is SGDLS and CDR2 YYNGEE. The CDR3 totals 16 residues. The CDR3 sequence is CASSTPRRGNTGELFF. The CDR3, as DNA: TGTGCCAGCAGCACCCCCCGGAGGGGAAACACCGGGGAGCTGTTTTTT.